This TCR beta chain was sequenced during a study of cytomegalovirus exposure and HLA in healthy donors. Comment on this clone: The junction differs from germline at one of its ends, possibly a read error.

PCR was performed using 60 Vbeta and 13 Jbeta primers. Sequencing was performed with immunoSEQ multiplex PCR; in TCRdb, only in-frame clones are kept and a portion is missing. The top ten clones hold over 1.2% of a sample with about 150,000 clones, about 68% of them seen once. The CDR3 length is 17 residues. Germline V gives CDR1 SEHNR, CDR2 FQNEAQ (reference sequence). The rearrangement links TRBV7-9 to TRBJ1-2; 9 bases fit TRBD1. Sample: PBMCs. The sequence was collected from a man aged 18 to 30 in good health and CMV-seronegative. As DNA, the CDR3 is TGTTCCAGCAGCTTAGACGGGACAGGGTACGGAGGCTATGGCTACACCTTC. Translating gives CSSSLDGTGYGGYGYTF.